This TCR beta chain appears in the sequencing data of a study of blood T cell repertoires in COVID-19. Turning to the study itself: Whether acute or convalescent, the COVID-19 samples came from the United States, Italy and Spain. The analysed material was cDNA or gDNA that came from T cells, B-cell-depleted T cells, or PBMCs.

Sequenced by immunoSEQ multiplex PCR; TCRdb stores in-frame clones only, minus some. The sample yields 150,000 or so clones, 83% seen once. From germline, CDR1 is MNHNY and CDR2 SVGAGI (reference sequence). Trimming left V 5 bases short and J 0 bases short, with 10 bases between. The CDR3 sequence is 14 residues long. Seattle participants joined during active infection and were tracked over time. This TCR was sampled from a woman aged 60-70 years with COVID-19, enrolled during active disease. This chain links TRBV6-6 with TRBJ1-1, with a weak D call TRBD1 (5 bases). Sequencing was performed on peripheral blood. In nucleotides, the CDR3 is TGTGCCAGCAGTGACCAGGGCTTGAACACTGAAGCTTTCTTT. It codes for CASSDQGLNTEAFF.